Listed below are T cell receptor beta chains from one sample, sequenced in a study of CD8 T cells in Susac syndrome. Each CDR3 protein gets one entry after TCRdb re-called the immunoSEQ multiplex PCR reads with MiXCR. The sample contains more than 250,000 distinct CDR3 sequences, about 90% of which appear only once. Source material: CD4+ T cells from PBMCs. These receptors were taken from a human donor with multiple sclerosis. Each CDR3 is given with its conserved first and last residue. D genes are given only for firm matches. Rows give clone size only sometimes, using once, few, many, or a class for an expanded clone.

V gene: TRBV19
D gene: .
J gene: TRBJ1-4
clone size: .
CDR3 protein: CASSNAGWTADEKLFF
CDR3 DNA: TGTGCCAGTAGTAACGCCGGATGGACCGCGGATGAAAAACTGTTTTTT

V gene: TRBV7-8
D gene: .
J gene: TRBJ1-3
clone size: .
CDR3 protein: CASSSHPYLYSGNTIYF
CDR3 DNA: TGTGCCAGCAGCTCTCACCCTTATCTCTACTCTGGAAACACCATATATTTT

V gene: TRBV30
D gene: TRBD1
J gene: TRBJ1-1
clone size: .
CDR3 protein: CAWNTPGTAYIREAFF
CDR3 DNA: TGTGCCTGGAACACTCCCGGGACAGCCTATATCCGGGAAGCTTTCTTT

V gene: TRBV10-3
D gene: .
J gene: TRBJ1-2
clone size: .
CDR3 protein: CAISQGTYYGYTF
CDR3 DNA: TGTGCCATCAGTCAGGGAACGTACTATGGCTACACCTTC

V gene: TRBV12-3/TRBV12-4
D gene: TRBD2
J gene: TRBJ2-1
clone size: .
CDR3 protein: CASSTSGTSYNEQFF
CDR3 DNA: TGTGCCAGCAGTACTAGCGGGACTTCCTACAATGAGCAGTTCTTC

V gene: TRBV5-1
D gene: .
J gene: TRBJ2-3
clone size: .
CDR3 protein: CASSLGGGFPADTQYF
CDR3 DNA: TGCGCCAGCAGCTTGGGCGGGGGCTTCCCGGCAGATACGCAGTATTTT

V gene: TRBV2
D gene: TRBD1
J gene: TRBJ2-3
clone size: .
CDR3 protein: CASSSTGTGGGDTQYF
CDR3 DNA: TGTGCCAGCAGTTCGACCGGGACAGGGGGAGGAGATACGCAGTATTTT

V gene: TRBV12-3/TRBV12-4
D gene: .
J gene: TRBJ1-5
clone size: once
CDR3 protein: CASSLREVGQPQHF
CDR3 DNA: TGTGCCAGCAGTTTAAGGGAGGTTGGTCAGCCCCAGCATTTT

V gene: TRBV19
D gene: TRBD2
J gene: TRBJ2-3
clone size: .
CDR3 protein: CASSIIGGSVSSDTQYF
CDR3 DNA: TGTGCCAGTAGTATCATTGGCGGGAGTGTTTCCTCAGATACGCAGTATTTT

V gene: TRBV4-1
D gene: TRBD1
J gene: TRBJ1-2
clone size: .
CDR3 protein: CASRGTGGGYTF
CDR3 DNA: TGCGCCAGCAGAGGGACAGGGGGCGGCTACACCTTC

V gene: TRBV4-3
D gene: .
J gene: TRBJ1-4
clone size: .
CDR3 protein: CASSQGGGALANEKLFF
CDR3 DNA: TGCGCCAGCAGCCAGGGTGGAGGGGCGCTGGCTAATGAAAAACTGTTTTTT

V gene: TRBV11-2
D gene: .
J gene: TRBJ2-6
clone size: .
CDR3 protein: CASGQLTSGANVLTF
CDR3 DNA: TGTGCCAGCGGACAGTTAACCTCTGGGGCCAACGTCCTGACTTTC

V gene: TRBV7-2
D gene: TRBD2
J gene: TRBJ2-7
clone size: .
CDR3 protein: CASSPGGSFYEQYF
CDR3 DNA: TGTGCCAGCAGCCCGGGGGGATCTTTCTACGAGCAGTACTTC

V gene: TRBV19
D gene: .
J gene: TRBJ2-5
clone size: .
CDR3 protein: CASSMSVEWETQYF
CDR3 DNA: TGTGCCAGTAGTATGAGCGTGGAGTGGGAGACCCAGTACTTC

V gene: TRBV7-8
D gene: TRBD2
J gene: TRBJ2-1
clone size: .
CDR3 protein: CASSLRAGGYGDNEQFF
CDR3 DNA: TGTGCCAGCAGCTTACGGGCGGGGGGATATGGGGACAATGAGCAGTTCTTC

V gene: TRBV7-9
D gene: .
J gene: TRBJ2-1
clone size: .
CDR3 protein: CASSPFGEQFF
CDR3 DNA: TGTGCCAGCAGCCCGTTCGGTGAGCAGTTCTTC

V gene: TRBV7-2
D gene: .
J gene: TRBJ2-7
clone size: .
CDR3 protein: CASSTRRAVANEQYF
CDR3 DNA: TGTGCCAGCAGCACCCGGCGGGCAGTGGCGAACGAGCAGTACTTC

V gene: TRBV7-9
D gene: .
J gene: TRBJ2-7
clone size: .
CDR3 protein: CASSLVAGTFYEQYF
CDR3 DNA: TGTGCCAGCAGCTTAGTGGCGGGGACCTTCTACGAGCAGTACTTC

V gene: TRBV6-6
D gene: .
J gene: TRBJ2-2
clone size: .
CDR3 protein: CASSYNRANTGELFF
CDR3 DNA: TGTGCCAGCAGTTACAACAGGGCAAACACCGGGGAGCTGTTTTTT

V gene: TRBV24-1
D gene: TRBD1
J gene: TRBJ2-2
clone size: .
CDR3 protein: CATSDTGTGNTGELFF
CDR3 DNA: TGTGCCACCAGTGATACCGGGACAGGGAACACCGGGGAGCTGTTTTTT

V gene: TRBV30
D gene: TRBD1
J gene: TRBJ2-5
clone size: .
CDR3 protein: CASQIWTGGETQYF
CDR3 DNA: TGTGCCTCTCAAATCTGGACAGGGGGAGAGACCCAGTACTTC

V gene: TRBV27
D gene: .
J gene: TRBJ2-3
clone size: .
CDR3 protein: CASSILGGRTDTQYF
CDR3 DNA: TGTGCCAGCAGTATCCTAGGGGGGCGGACAGATACGCAGTATTTT

V gene: TRBV20-1
D gene: .
J gene: TRBJ1-5
clone size: .
CDR3 protein: CSGGSGNQPQHF
CDR3 DNA: TGCAGTGGGGGGAGTGGCAATCAGCCCCAGCATTTT

V gene: TRBV19
D gene: TRBD1
J gene: TRBJ1-1
clone size: .
CDR3 protein: CASQKDRGAEAFF
CDR3 DNA: TGTGCCAGTCAGAAGGACAGGGGAGCTGAAGCTTTCTTT

V gene: TRBV2
D gene: TRBD2
J gene: TRBJ2-5
clone size: .
CDR3 protein: CASKRRSGLAVTYQETQYF
CDR3 DNA: TGTGCCAGCAAAAGGCGGTCGGGACTAGCGGTAACGTACCAAGAGACCCAGTACTTC

V gene: TRBV29-1
D gene: TRBD1
J gene: TRBJ1-5
clone size: .
CDR3 protein: CSDRGPGQPQHF
CDR3 DNA: TGCTCTGACAGGGGGCCCGGTCAGCCTCAGCATTTT

V gene: TRBV7-3
D gene: .
J gene: TRBJ1-6
clone size: .
CDR3 protein: CASSFAGSPLHF
CDR3 DNA: TGTGCCAGCAGCTTCGCGGGTTCACCCCTCCACTTT

V gene: TRBV6-2/TRBV6-3
D gene: TRBD2
J gene: TRBJ2-4
clone size: .
CDR3 protein: CASSYEGLVGNIQYF
CDR3 DNA: TGTGCCAGCAGTTACGAAGGACTAGTTGGAAACATTCAGTACTTC

V gene: TRBV5-6
D gene: .
J gene: TRBJ1-2
clone size: few
CDR3 protein: CASSLGRGGYTF
CDR3 DNA: TGTGCCAGCAGCTTGGGGCGAGGTGGCTACACCTTC

V gene: TRBV6-5
D gene: TRBD1
J gene: TRBJ2-2
clone size: .
CDR3 protein: CASSFGTGVSGELFF
CDR3 DNA: TGTGCCAGCAGTTTCGGGACAGGGGTGTCCGGGGAGCTGTTTTTT

V gene: TRBV19
D gene: TRBD2
J gene: TRBJ2-5
clone size: .
CDR3 protein: CASSDGAGGRETQYF
CDR3 DNA: TGTGCCAGTAGTGATGGCGCGGGGGGTAGAGAGACCCAGTACTTC

V gene: TRBV7-8
D gene: .
J gene: TRBJ2-5
clone size: .
CDR3 protein: CASSRLQETQYF
CDR3 DNA: TGTGCCAGCAGTCGGCTTCAAGAGACCCAGTACTTC

V gene: TRBV20-1
D gene: TRBD2
J gene: TRBJ2-3
clone size: .
CDR3 protein: CSARDLLAGVGDTQYF
CDR3 DNA: TGCAGTGCTAGAGACCTGTTAGCGGGGGTGGGAGATACGCAGTATTTT

V gene: TRBV7-2
D gene: TRBD1
J gene: TRBJ2-7
clone size: .
CDR3 protein: CASSQRQGLYEQYF
CDR3 DNA: TGTGCCAGCAGCCAAAGACAGGGCCTTTACGAGCAGTACTTC

V gene: TRBV5-4
D gene: .
J gene: TRBJ2-4
clone size: .
CDR3 protein: CASSLLVDSTIQYF
CDR3 DNA: TGTGCCAGCAGCTTGCTTGTCGACAGCACCATTCAGTACTTC

V gene: TRBV5-1
D gene: .
J gene: TRBJ1-1
clone size: .
CDR3 protein: CASSLGPGVSTEAFF
CDR3 DNA: TGCGCCAGCAGCTTGGGTCCAGGGGTGAGCACTGAAGCTTTCTTT

V gene: TRBV2
D gene: TRBD1
J gene: TRBJ1-4
clone size: .
CDR3 protein: CASSVDRGLEKLFF
CDR3 DNA: TGTGCCAGCAGTGTTGATAGGGGGCTTGAAAAACTGTTTTTT

V gene: TRBV6-1
D gene: TRBD1
J gene: TRBJ1-2
clone size: .
CDR3 protein: CASSSQRQGGSYGYTF
CDR3 DNA: TGTGCCAGCAGCTCCCAAAGACAGGGGGGGTCCTATGGCTACACCTTC

V gene: TRBV12-3/TRBV12-4
D gene: TRBD1
J gene: TRBJ2-7
clone size: .
CDR3 protein: CASSSGTGLGEQYF
CDR3 DNA: TGTGCCAGCAGTTCCGGGACAGGGTTGGGCGAGCAGTACTTC

V gene: TRBV12-3/TRBV12-4
D gene: .
J gene: TRBJ2-7
clone size: once
CDR3 protein: CASSLGWQGFYEQYF
CDR3 DNA: TGTGCCAGCAGTTTAGGGTGGCAGGGATTCTACGAGCAGTACTTC

V gene: TRBV29-1
D gene: TRBD1
J gene: TRBJ2-2
clone size: .
CDR3 protein: CSVRRTGNTGELFF
CDR3 DNA: TGCAGCGTCCGGAGGACAGGGAACACCGGGGAGCTGTTTTTT

V gene: TRBV6-5
D gene: .
J gene: TRBJ1-2
clone size: .
CDR3 protein: CASSSTGIRDYGYTF
CDR3 DNA: TGTGCCAGCAGTTCCACAGGGATAAGGGACTATGGCTACACCTTC

V gene: TRBV6-2/TRBV6-3
D gene: .
J gene: TRBJ2-2
clone size: once
CDR3 protein: CASSKFRDTGELFF
CDR3 DNA: TGTGCCAGCAGCAAATTCAGGGACACCGGGGAGCTGTTTTTT

V gene: TRBV5-1
D gene: .
J gene: TRBJ1-2
clone size: .
CDR3 protein: CASSLETEDGFGYTF
CDR3 DNA: TGCGCCAGCAGCTTGGAGACAGAGGACGGATTTGGCTACACCTTC

V gene: TRBV14
D gene: .
J gene: TRBJ2-7
clone size: .
CDR3 protein: CASSQWLGRRLGEQYF
CDR3 DNA: TGTGCCAGCAGCCAGTGGCTGGGGCGGAGGTTAGGAGAGCAGTACTTC

V gene: TRBV30
D gene: TRBD1
J gene: TRBJ1-1
clone size: .
CDR3 protein: CAWRARTGQEAFF
CDR3 DNA: TGTGCCTGGAGGGCCAGGACAGGACAAGAAGCTTTCTTT

V gene: TRBV18
D gene: TRBD2
J gene: TRBJ2-7
clone size: .
CDR3 protein: CASSQLAGDEQYF
CDR3 DNA: TGTGCCAGCTCACAACTAGCGGGGGACGAGCAGTACTTC

V gene: TRBV7-9
D gene: TRBD2
J gene: TRBJ2-7
clone size: .
CDR3 protein: CASSLVSGRAGEQYF
CDR3 DNA: TGTGCCAGCAGCTTAGTATCCGGGAGGGCGGGCGAGCAGTACTTC

V gene: TRBV29-1
D gene: TRBD1
J gene: TRBJ1-1
clone size: once
CDR3 protein: CSVDGTGGVMVGEAFF
CDR3 DNA: TGCAGCGTTGATGGGACAGGGGGCGTGATGGTGGGTGAAGCTTTCTTT

V gene: TRBV12-3/TRBV12-4
D gene: .
J gene: TRBJ1-2
clone size: .
CDR3 protein: CASSLGGAQGYTF
CDR3 DNA: TGTGCCAGCAGTTTGGGGGGGGCGCAGGGCTACACCTTC